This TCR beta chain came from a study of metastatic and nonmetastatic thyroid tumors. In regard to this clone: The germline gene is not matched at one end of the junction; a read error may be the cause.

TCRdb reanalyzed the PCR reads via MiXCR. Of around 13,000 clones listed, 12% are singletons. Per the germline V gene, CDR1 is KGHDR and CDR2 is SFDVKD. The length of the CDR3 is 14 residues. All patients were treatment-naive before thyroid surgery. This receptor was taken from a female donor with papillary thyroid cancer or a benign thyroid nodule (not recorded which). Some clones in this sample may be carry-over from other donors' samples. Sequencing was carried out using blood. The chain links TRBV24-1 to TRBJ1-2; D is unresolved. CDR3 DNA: TGTGCCACCAGTGATCGGACGGGTGACTATGCCTACACCTTC. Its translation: CATSDRTGDYAYTF.